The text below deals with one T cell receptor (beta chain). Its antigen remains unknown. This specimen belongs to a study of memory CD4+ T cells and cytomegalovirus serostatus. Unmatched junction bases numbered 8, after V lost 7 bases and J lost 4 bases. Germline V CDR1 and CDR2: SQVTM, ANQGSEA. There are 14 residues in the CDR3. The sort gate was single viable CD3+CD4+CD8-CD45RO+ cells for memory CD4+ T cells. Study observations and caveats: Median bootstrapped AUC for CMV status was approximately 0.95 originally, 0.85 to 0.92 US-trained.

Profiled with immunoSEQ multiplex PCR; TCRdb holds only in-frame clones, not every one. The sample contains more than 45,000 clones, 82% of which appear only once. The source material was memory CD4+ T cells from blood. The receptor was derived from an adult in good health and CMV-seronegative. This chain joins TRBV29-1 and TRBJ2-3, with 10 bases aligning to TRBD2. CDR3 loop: CSAQGSGGADTQYF. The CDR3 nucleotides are TGCAGCGCCCAAGGGAGCGGGGGGGCAGATACGCAGTATTTT.